Sequencing of this T cell receptor beta chain was carried out in a study of T cell repertoires in cytomegalovirus infection. TCRdb re-derived calls from the reads in MiXCR, one entry per CDR3 protein. The sample shows over 300,000 distinct CDR3 sequences, about a sixth of them seen only once. The sequencing input was PBMCs. The sequence was collected from a human donor in good health (CMV status not recorded). Some clones in this sample may be carry-over from other donors' samples.

CDR3 loop: CASSFGGGNTGELFF. DNA of the CDR3: TGTGCCAGCAGTTTTGGGGGGGGGAACACCGGGGAGCTGTTTTTT. The chain joins TRBV7-2 to TRBJ2-2, with TRBD2 matching 7 bases. In germline, CDR1 is SGHTA, CDR2 FQGNSA. This CDR3 is 15 amino acids long. Losses at the gene ends were 6 bases for V and 1 base for J; bases not matched to a gene: 5.